Listed below are T cell receptor beta chains from one sample, sequenced in a study of cytomegalovirus exposure and HLA in healthy donors. TCRdb's table, derived via immunoSEQ multiplex PCR, lists solely in-frame clones and lacks some. Counted here are roughly 99,000 clones, approximately 84% occurring once; the ten biggest clones make up approximately 2%. The sequenced sample was PBMCs. The receptors derive from a man aged 25-45 years in good health and CMV-seronegative. Both conserved end residues are part of each CDR3. A D gene is named only where the DNA matches it firmly. Not every row has a clone size; where given, it reads once, few, many or a size class.

CDR3aa: CSAASLAGGNEQFF; CDR3nt: TGCAGCGCCGCCTCACTAGCGGGGGGAAATGAGCAGTTCTTC; j_gene: TRBJ2-1; d_gene: TRBD2; abundance: .; v_gene: TRBV29-1
CDR3aa: CASRGQGVYEQYF; CDR3nt: TGTGCCAGCAGGGGACAGGGGGTCTACGAGCAGTACTTC; j_gene: TRBJ2-7; d_gene: TRBD1; abundance: .; v_gene: TRBV7-9
CDR3aa: CSAEQSDNTIYF; CDR3nt: TGCAGCGCTGAACAGTCTGATAACACCATATATTTT; j_gene: TRBJ1-3; d_gene: .; abundance: once; v_gene: TRBV29-1
CDR3aa: CASSQGSGHSEREQYF; CDR3nt: TGCGCCAGCAGCCAAGGCTCGGGACACTCAGAGCGGGAGCAGTACTTC; j_gene: TRBJ2-7; d_gene: .; abundance: .; v_gene: TRBV4-1
CDR3aa: CASSETGGYTF; CDR3nt: TGTGCCAGCAGTGAAACGGGTGGCTACACCTTC; j_gene: TRBJ1-2; d_gene: .; abundance: .; v_gene: TRBV6-1
CDR3aa: CASSVGTTTPYEQYF; CDR3nt: TGCGCCAGCAGTGTCGGGACTACAACCCCCTACGAGCAGTACTTC; j_gene: TRBJ2-7; d_gene: TRBD2; abundance: .; v_gene: TRBV10-2
CDR3aa: CASSQTQETQYF; CDR3nt: TGCGCCAGCAGCCAGACTCAAGAGACCCAGTACTTC; j_gene: TRBJ2-5; d_gene: .; abundance: few; v_gene: TRBV4-1
CDR3aa: CASSVEDRAQPQHF; CDR3nt: TGTGCCAGCAGCGTAGAGGACAGGGCCCAGCCCCAGCATTTT; j_gene: TRBJ1-5; d_gene: TRBD1; abundance: .; v_gene: TRBV9
CDR3aa: CASSRTTGITEAFF; CDR3nt: TGTGCCAGCAGCCGTACCACAGGAATCACTGAAGCTTTCTTT; j_gene: TRBJ1-1; d_gene: .; abundance: .; v_gene: TRBV7-3
CDR3aa: CASSEGEGGFAEAFF; CDR3nt: TGTGCCAGCAGTGAAGGGGAGGGAGGATTTGCTGAAGCTTTCTTT; j_gene: TRBJ1-1; d_gene: .; abundance: .; v_gene: TRBV6-1
CDR3aa: CAISVTTGREQYF; CDR3nt: TGTGCCATCAGTGTGACTACCGGACGGGAGCAGTACTTC; j_gene: TRBJ2-7; d_gene: .; abundance: .; v_gene: TRBV10-3
CDR3aa: CASSGIGTGGEKLFF; CDR3nt: TGTGCCAGCAGCGGGATCGGGACAGGGGGCGAAAAACTGTTTTTT; j_gene: TRBJ1-4; d_gene: TRBD1; abundance: .; v_gene: TRBV9
CDR3aa: CSGQGARYEQYF; CDR3nt: TGCAGCGGACAGGGGGCGAGGTACGAGCAGTACTTC; j_gene: TRBJ2-7; d_gene: TRBD1; abundance: .; v_gene: TRBV29-1
CDR3aa: CASREGQEIPTSTDTQYF; CDR3nt: TGTGCCAGCAGGGAAGGACAGGAAATTCCTACTAGCACAGATACGCAGTATTTT; j_gene: TRBJ2-3; d_gene: TRBD1; abundance: .; v_gene: TRBV28
CDR3aa: CASSIAGTSGSWEQFF; CDR3nt: TGTGCCAGCAGTATTGCCGGGACTAGCGGGAGTTGGGAGCAGTTCTTC; j_gene: TRBJ2-1; d_gene: TRBD2; abundance: .; v_gene: TRBV2
CDR3aa: CASSDWDRAYNEQFF; CDR3nt: TGTGCCAGCAGTGATTGGGACAGAGCCTACAATGAGCAGTTCTTC; j_gene: TRBJ2-1; d_gene: TRBD1; abundance: .; v_gene: TRBV6-1
CDR3aa: CASTGTGGKTEAFF; CDR3nt: TGTGCCAGCACCGGGACAGGGGGTAAGACTGAAGCTTTCTTT; j_gene: TRBJ1-1; d_gene: TRBD1; abundance: few; v_gene: TRBV6-1
CDR3aa: CASSWGGQRLNTEAFF; CDR3nt: TGCGCCAGCAGCTGGGGGGGGCAGAGATTGAACACTGAAGCTTTCTTT; j_gene: TRBJ1-1; d_gene: .; abundance: once; v_gene: TRBV5-1
CDR3aa: CASSIGEGRTAPLHF; CDR3nt: TGTGCCAGTAGTATAGGGGAAGGTAGGACAGCACCCCTCCACTTT; j_gene: TRBJ1-6; d_gene: .; abundance: once; v_gene: TRBV19
CDR3aa: CASSPAYEQYF; CDR3nt: TGTGCCAGCAGTCCCGCCTACGAGCAGTACTTC; j_gene: TRBJ2-7; d_gene: .; abundance: .; v_gene: TRBV28